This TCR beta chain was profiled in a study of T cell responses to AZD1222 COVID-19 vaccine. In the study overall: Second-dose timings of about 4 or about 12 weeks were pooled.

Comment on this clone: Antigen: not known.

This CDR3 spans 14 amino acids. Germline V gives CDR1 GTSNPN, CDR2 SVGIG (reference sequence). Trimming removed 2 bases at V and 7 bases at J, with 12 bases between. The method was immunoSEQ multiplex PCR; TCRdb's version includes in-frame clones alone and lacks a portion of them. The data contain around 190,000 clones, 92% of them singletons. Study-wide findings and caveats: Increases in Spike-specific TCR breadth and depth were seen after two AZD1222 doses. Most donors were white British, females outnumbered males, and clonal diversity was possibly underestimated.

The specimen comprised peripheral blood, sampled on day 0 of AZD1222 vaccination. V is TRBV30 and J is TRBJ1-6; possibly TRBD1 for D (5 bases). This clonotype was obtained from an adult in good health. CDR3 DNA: TGTGCCTGGAGTACCGGGACCGAGAATTCACCCCTCCACTTT. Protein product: CAWSTGTENSPLHF.